This T cell receptor beta chain emerged from a study of cytomegalovirus exposure and HLA in healthy donors. Findings and limits, study-wide: Exclusion as indistinguishable affected some V segments, including TRBV6-2 and TRBV6-3. One variant, a missense change in DCLRE1C, was linked in a later analysis to TCR beta V- and J-gene trimming.

Details on this clone: Its antigen is unidentified.

This CDR3 is built from 13 residues. Germline CDR1 is MNHNY and CDR2 is SVGAGI (reference sequence). V gave up 8 bases and J gave up 5 bases, with 15 bases separating them. Researchers ran the PCR with 60 Vbeta and 13 Jbeta primers. Repertoires were generated with immunoSEQ multiplex PCR, while TCRdb's copy carries only in-frame clones and drops some. The table shows 150,000 to 200,000 clones, with approximately 71% occurring only once. This chain uses TRBV6-6 with TRBJ2-5; tentatively, D is TRBD2 (6 bases). The clonotype originates from a girl between 5 and 17 years old in good health and CMV-seronegative. Sequencing was performed on PBMCs. The CDR3 sequence is CASQRGREETQYF. In DNA form, the CDR3 reads TGTGCCAGCCAAAGGGGACGGGAGGAGACCCAGTACTTC.